The clone carrying this T cell receptor (beta chain) was seen a handful of times. This specimen comes from a study of cytomegalovirus exposure and HLA in healthy donors. Trimming removed 3 bases at V and 7 bases at J, with 11 bases between. Germline loops: CDR1 LNHDA, CDR2 SQIVND (reference sequence). The CDR3 consists of 13 residues. In the PCR, 60 Vbeta and 13 Jbeta primers were used. Generated by immunoSEQ multiplex PCR, the TCRdb table keeps only in-frame clones and is missing some. Of about 120,000 clones in the sample, more than 60% were seen once. The TCR was taken from a woman aged 40 to 50 in good health and CMV-seropositive. The sequenced sample was PBMCs. This chain links TRBV19 with TRBJ2-3; no reliable D call. This CDR3 reads CASSIAKAYTQYF. The CDR3 DNA reads TGTGCCAGTAGTATCGCTAAAGCCTATACGCAGTATTTT.